This TCR beta chain was sequenced in a study of beta chain features in type 1 diabetes. What was sequenced were expressed TCRB transcripts, since all of the isolated RNA had been reverse transcribed. A few million reads were obtained on average from naive, central memory and regulatory T cell samples. Using immunoSEQ multiplex PCR, the repertoire was profiled, and TCRdb retains in-frame clones only, with some absent. This table has hundreds of thousands of clones, 6.5% to 10% appearing once. Germline V gene lookup returns CDR1 SEHNR and CDR2 FQNEAQ (reference sequence). This CDR3 has 16 amino acids. The V end was cut by 3 bases, the J end by 3 bases, with 17 bases between.

V usage is TRBV7-9 and J usage is TRBJ1-2, with a weak D call TRBD1 (6 bases). The material sequenced was central memory CD4+ T cells from blood. The origin of this receptor is a woman between 18 and 29 years old in good health. The CDR3 spells CASSFKDSPLDYGYTF. As DNA, the CDR3 is TGTGCCAGCAGCTTCAAGGACAGCCCATTGGACTATGGCTACACCTTC.